The clone carrying this T cell receptor beta chain was seen a handful of times. As yet, its antigen is unknown. The CDR3 is 14 amino acids. Per germline, CDR1 SEHNR and CDR2 FQNEAQ (reference sequence). V was clipped by 6 bases and J by 0 bases, with 10 bases between them. These data originate in a study of response to subunit inactivated influenza vaccine. Each CDR3 protein gets one entry after TCRdb re-called the RT-PCR reads with MiXCR. The table lists about 180,000 distinct CDR3 sequences, around 8.8% of them singletons. Findings and caveats of the study: Authors suggested seasonal influenza vaccinations each recruit few new T cells.

The receptor was derived from a man in his forties or fifties who received an inactivated influenza vaccine. This rearrangement joins TRBV7-9 to TRBJ2-3; a possible D gene is TRBD1 (6 bases). Sample: non-naive T cells sorted from PBMCs, taken on the day of vaccination. CDR3 sequence (DNA): TGTGCCAGCAGATACAGGGCTAGCACAGATACGCAGTATTTT. It codes for CASRYRASTDTQYF.